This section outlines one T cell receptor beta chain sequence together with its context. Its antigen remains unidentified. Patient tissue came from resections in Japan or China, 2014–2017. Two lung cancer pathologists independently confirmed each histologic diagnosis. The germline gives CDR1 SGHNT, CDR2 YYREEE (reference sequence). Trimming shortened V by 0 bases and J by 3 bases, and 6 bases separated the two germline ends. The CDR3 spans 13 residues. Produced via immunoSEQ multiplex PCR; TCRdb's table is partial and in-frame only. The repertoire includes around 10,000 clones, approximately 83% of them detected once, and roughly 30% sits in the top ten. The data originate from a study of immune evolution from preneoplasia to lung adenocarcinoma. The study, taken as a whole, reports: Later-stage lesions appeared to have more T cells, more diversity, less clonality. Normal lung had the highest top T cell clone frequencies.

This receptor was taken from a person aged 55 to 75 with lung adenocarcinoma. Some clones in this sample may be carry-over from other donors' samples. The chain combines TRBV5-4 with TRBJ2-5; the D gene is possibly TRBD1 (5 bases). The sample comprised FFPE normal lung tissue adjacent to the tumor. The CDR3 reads CASSLDRKETQYF. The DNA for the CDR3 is TGTGCCAGCAGCTTGGACAGGAAAGAGACCCAGTACTTC. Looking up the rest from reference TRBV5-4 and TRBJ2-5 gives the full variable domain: ETGVTQSPTHLIKTRGQQVTLRCSSQSGHNTVSWYQQALGQGPQFIFQYYREEENGRGNFPPRFSGLQFPNYSSELNVNALELDDSALYLCASSLDRKETQYFGPGTRLLVL.